The next 9 T cell receptor beta chains were all read from a single sample in a study of cytotoxic CD8 clonotypes in ibrutinib-treated CLL. Here immunoSEQ multiplex PCR was the method, and the copy in TCRdb shows in-frame clones only, minus some. The sample holds approximately 170,000 clones, roughly 90% seen once. The material was PBMCs, obtained at disease progression, from a patient treated with ibrutinib. The receptors stem from a human donor with chronic lymphocytic leukemia.

The rearrangement links TRBV30 to TRBJ1-2; 8 bases fit TRBD1. The CDR3 is 12 amino acids. Germline V CDR1 and CDR2: GTSNPN, SVGIG (reference sequence). Trimming cost V 5 bases and J 6 bases; bases outside gene matches: 5. CDR3 nucleotides: TGTGCCTGGGGGACAGGCCTGAATGGCTACACCTTC. Translating gives CAWGTGLNGYTF.

The rearrangement links TRBV18 to TRBJ1-5; 8 positions match TRBD1. Germline trimming cut 4 bases from V and 5 bases from J; bases unmatched to any gene: 16. Per the germline V gene, CDR1 is KGHSH and CDR2 is LQKENI. The CDR3 has 18 residues. CDR3 protein: CASSLALGQGKTDQPQHF. The CDR3 coding sequence is TGTGCCAGCTCACTTGCCTTAGGACAGGGAAAGACTGATCAGCCCCAGCATTTT.

The chain joins TRBV19 to TRBJ1-5, with no clear D. Germline-derived CDR1 and CDR2 are LNHDA and SQIVND (reference sequence). The CDR3 consists of 15 residues. V was clipped by 0 bases and J by 3 bases, with 9 bases between them. The CDR3: CASSIEPEDNQPQHF. CDR3 sequence (DNA): TGTGCCAGTAGTATAGAACCAGAAGACAATCAGCCCCAGCATTTT.

The chain employs TRBV7-2 and TRBJ1-3; D call uncertain. Germline V lookup: CDR1 SGHTA, CDR2 FQGNSA. V lost 5 bases and J 0 bases, leaving 17 bases between the germline ends. The CDR3 has 17 amino acids. This CDR3 is CASSQTGTVYSGNTIYF. In DNA form, the CDR3 reads TGTGCCAGCAGCCAAACTGGAACAGTGTACTCTGGAAACACCATATATTTT.

In DNA, the CDR3 is TGTGCCAGCAGCTTCGGACAGGCAGTCTCCTACGAGCAGTACTTC. It specifies CASSFGQAVSYEQYF. V usage is TRBV7-9 and J usage is TRBJ2-7; TRBD1 matches at 7 bases. CDR3 size: 15 residues. With 3 bases clipped from V and 0 bases from J, the junction kept 5 bases outside the gene matches. Germline lookup yields CDR1 SEHNR and CDR2 FQNEAQ (reference sequence).

The V and J genes are TRBV10-3 and TRBJ2-5, with D possibly matching TRBD1 (7 bases). Germline CDR1 reads ENHRY; CDR2 reads SYGVKD. The V and J ends lost 3 bases and 1 base respectively, with 15 bases between them. There are 16 residues in the CDR3. CDR3 nucleotide sequence: TGTGCCATCAGTGATAACGGGGGACAGCGCCAAGAGACCCAGTACTTC. Amino acid sequence: CAISDNGGQRQETQYF.

This clone has just a few counts. This chain connects TRBV11-2 to TRBJ1-1; TRBD1 might be the D (6 bases). The germline V and J ends were trimmed by 7 bases and 1 base, with 16 bases remaining between them. Germline V gives CDR1 SGHAT, CDR2 FQNNGV. The CDR3 consists of 15 residues. CDR3: CASTNSQGQNTEAFF. As DNA, the CDR3 is TGTGCCAGCACCAATAGTCAGGGACAGAACACTGAAGCTTTCTTT. The entire variable domain, with the rest obtained from reference TRBV11-2 and TRBJ1-1, is as follows: EAGVAQSPRYKIIEKRQSVAFWCNPISGHATLYWYQQILGQGPKLLIQFQNNGVVDDSQLPKDRFSAERLKGVDSTLKIQPAKLEDSAVYLCASTNSQGQNTEAFFGQGTRLTVV.

The chain is built from TRBV7-9 and TRBJ1-4, with D perhaps matching TRBD1 (5 bases). V was pared by 6 bases and J by 13 bases, with 18 bases between. In germline, CDR1 is SEHNR, CDR2 FQNEAQ (reference sequence). There are 13 residues in the CDR3. This CDR3 reads CASSGGRGFGLFF. Written as DNA, the CDR3 is TGTGCCAGCAGTGGAGGCCGGGGGTTCGGACTGTTTTTT.

The chain joins TRBV7-6 to TRBJ2-7; TRBD1 agrees at 7 bases. V lost 8 bases and J lost 3; bases outside the gene matches: 13. Germline values: CDR1 SGHVS, CDR2 FNYEAQ. This CDR3 has 15 amino acids. CDR3 in DNA: TGTGCCAGCGGATCGACAGGGTCTGACTACTACGAGCAGTACTTC. Its protein product is CASGSTGSDYYEQYF.